Reported below is one T cell receptor beta chain. The specificity of this receptor is unknown. No much larger clone exists at a distance of one base, and base qualities are not known. The data originate from a study of Ad26.COV2.S vaccination and SARS-CoV-2 variants (dated by TCRdb to the early 2020s). General notes on the study: Vaccine-arm donors were drawn from COV1001, a multicentre, randomized, double-blind, placebo-controlled phase I-IIa trial of Ad26.COV2.S in healthy adults. The specificity and breadth of SARS-CoV-2-reactive T cell receptors after Ad26.COV2.S vaccination were assessed by TCRbeta repertoire sequencing. Trial participants were randomized into five groups of five: low-dose or high-dose Ad26.COV2.S given once or twice, or placebo on both occasions. Ad26.COV2.S was given intramuscularly at 5x10^10 or 1x10^11 viral particles, as a single shot or as two shots 56 days apart. Investigators did not know the trial group allocation while performing experiments and assessing outcomes. The TCR-sequenced set comprised around 30 samples: around 20 Ad26.COV2.S vaccine recipients, 5 placebo recipients and 8 SARS-CoV-2 convalescent individuals.

Overall study results and their limits: The study lacked the statistical power to compare responses across vaccine doses or regimens. Ad26.COV2.S recipients had higher spike-specific TCR breadth than placebo recipients (P = 0.0014). Vaccine and placebo recipients had similar non-spike TCR breadth, a finding consistent with the vaccine containing only spike. It was noted by the authors that total T cell responses may have been underestimated by the TCR breadth and depth analyses. After vaccination, substantial breadth of spike-specific CD8+ and CD4+ T cell responses was reported.

The immunoSEQ Assay was the method used to sequence TCRbeta CDR3 regions. After extraction, genomic DNA underwent amplification by bias-controlled multiplex PCR, followed by high-throughput sequencing. In the authors' own workflow: To quantify the absolute abundance of every unique TCRbeta CDR3 region, sequences were collapsed and filtered. T cell fraction was estimated by normalization of TCRbeta template counts to usable DNA, with usable DNA being measured through amplification of reference genes present in all nucleated cells. Repertoire TCRs were annotated as SARS-CoV-2-specific when V gene, CDR3 amino acid sequence and J gene were exactly matched to a known reactive TCR set. The reference SARS-CoV-2 TCR set was obtained from MIRA and was filtered for enrichment in COVID-19-positive ImmuneCODE repertoires, whereby public or cross-reactive TCRs were removed. Using the MIRA antigens, annotated TCRs were further analysed by specific ORF or by position within an ORF. Breadth was defined as the number of annotated unique rearrangements divided by the total number of unique productive rearrangements, and depth was defined as the summed frequency of the annotated unique rearrangements. Group comparisons of TCR breadth used two-sided Wilcoxon rank-sum tests. TCRdb limited this immuneACCESS table to in-frame rearrangements with V and J called. A share of clones is missing; checked studies link under half to unresolved V genes, and the rest is unexplained. That table supplies the V and J calls and clone size; D and trimming were determined from the DNA. Present in this sample are approximately 420,000 clones, 80% to 90% of which were seen just once. In total, the top ten clones hold roughly 3.2% of the sample.

Deletion took 4 bases off V and 0 bases off J, with a span of 14 bases between the germline ends. The germline V gene (reference sequence) specifies LNHDA as CDR1 and SQIVND as CDR2. The CDR3 goes from the cysteine to the phenylalanine over 16 residues. The only DNA kept is the CDR3, 48 bases in frame from the first base. The treatment or condition label on this specimen signifies: roughly 20 received Ad26.COV2.S at low or high dose, single or two shots; about 5 received placebo; per-sample allocation not given. For vaccine and placebo recipients, repertoires were sequenced using samples collected on day 63 after the first injection. In Cohort 1b, 25 adults aged 18-55 years were enrolled at a single site in Boston, USA, between 29 July and 7 August 2020. Ad26.COV2.S consisted of a replication-incompetent adenovirus type 26 vector by which a prefusion-stabilized SARS-CoV-2 spike protein from the original Wuhan strain was expressed.

The sequence was collected from a person aged 18-65 years who received the Ad26.COV2.S COVID-19 vaccine or a placebo. The chain is encoded by TRBV19 joined to TRBJ2-3; the D gene lacks a confident call. The sample consisted of peripheral blood, taken in a trial of Ad26.COV2.S vaccine versus placebo. The CDR3 protein sequence reads: CASSTPYASSTDTQYF. The DNA is as follows: TGTGCCAGTAGTACCCCGTACGCCAGTAGCACAGATACGCAGTATTTT.